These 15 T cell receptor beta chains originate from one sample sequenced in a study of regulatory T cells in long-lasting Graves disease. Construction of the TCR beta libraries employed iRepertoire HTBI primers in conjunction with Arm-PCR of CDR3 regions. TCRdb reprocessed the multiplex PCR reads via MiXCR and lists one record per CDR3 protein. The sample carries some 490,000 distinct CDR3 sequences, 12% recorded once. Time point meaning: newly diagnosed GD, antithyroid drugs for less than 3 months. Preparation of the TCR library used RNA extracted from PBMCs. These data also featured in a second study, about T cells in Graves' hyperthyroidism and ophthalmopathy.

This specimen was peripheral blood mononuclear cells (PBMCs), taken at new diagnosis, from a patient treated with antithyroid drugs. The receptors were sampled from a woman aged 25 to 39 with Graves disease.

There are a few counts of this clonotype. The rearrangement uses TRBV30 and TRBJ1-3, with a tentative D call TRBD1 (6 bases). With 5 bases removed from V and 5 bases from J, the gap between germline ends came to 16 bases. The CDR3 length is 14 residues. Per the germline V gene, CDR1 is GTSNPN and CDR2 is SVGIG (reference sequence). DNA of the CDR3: TGTGCCTGGGGGACAAAAAATCAACGAAACACCATATATTTT. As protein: CAWGTKNQRNTIYF.

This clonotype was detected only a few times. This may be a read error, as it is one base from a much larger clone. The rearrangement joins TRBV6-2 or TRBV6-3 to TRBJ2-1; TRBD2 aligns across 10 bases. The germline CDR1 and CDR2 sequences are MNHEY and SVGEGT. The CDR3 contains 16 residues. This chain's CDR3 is CAGRPLAGDRYNEQFF. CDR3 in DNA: TGTGCCGGCAGACCCCTAGCGGGAGATCGGTACAATGAGCAGTTCTTC.

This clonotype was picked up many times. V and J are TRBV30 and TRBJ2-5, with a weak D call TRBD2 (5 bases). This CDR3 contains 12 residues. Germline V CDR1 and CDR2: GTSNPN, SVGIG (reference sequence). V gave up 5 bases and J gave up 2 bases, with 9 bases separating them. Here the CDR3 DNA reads TGTGCCTGGGAGGGTTTACAAGAGACCCAGTACTTC. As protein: CAWEGLQETQYF.

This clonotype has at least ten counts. The CDR3 DNA sequence: TGTGCCAGCAGTGGGGACAGGGCCAATCAGCCCCAGCATTTT. It is translated as CASSGDRANQPQHF. The gene calls are TRBV2 and TRBJ1-5, with 9 bases lining up with TRBD1. With V trimmed by 4 bases and J by 3 bases, 1 base remained unmatched. Germline-derived CDR1 and CDR2 are SNHLY and FYNNEI. This CDR3 has 14 residues.

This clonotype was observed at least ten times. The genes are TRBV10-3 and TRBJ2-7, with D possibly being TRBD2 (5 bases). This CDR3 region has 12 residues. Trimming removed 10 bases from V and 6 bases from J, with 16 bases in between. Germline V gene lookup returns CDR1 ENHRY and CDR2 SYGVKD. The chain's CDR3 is CATHPAEGEQYF. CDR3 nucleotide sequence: TGTGCCACCCACCCGGCAGAGGGCGAGCAGTACTTC.

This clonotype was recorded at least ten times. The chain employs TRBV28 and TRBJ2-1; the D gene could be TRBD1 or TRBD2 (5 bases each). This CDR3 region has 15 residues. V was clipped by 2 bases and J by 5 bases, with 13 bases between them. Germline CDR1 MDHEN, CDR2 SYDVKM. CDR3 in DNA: TGTGCCAGCAGTTTACCCGGGGCAGGGAACAATGAGCAGTTCTTC. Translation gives CASSLPGAGNNEQFF. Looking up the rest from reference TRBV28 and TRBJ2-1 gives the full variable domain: DVKVTQSSRYLVKRTGEKVFLECVQDMDHENMFWYRQDPGLGLRLIYFSYDVKMKEKGDIPEGYSVSREKKERFSLILESASTNQTSMYLCASSLPGAGNNEQFFGPGTRLTVL.

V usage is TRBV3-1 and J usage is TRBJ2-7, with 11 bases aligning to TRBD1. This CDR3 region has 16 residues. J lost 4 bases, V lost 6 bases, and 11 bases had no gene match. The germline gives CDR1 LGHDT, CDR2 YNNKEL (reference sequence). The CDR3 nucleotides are TGTGCCAGCAGTTTAACCCCGGACAGGGGGCTGTACGAGCAGTACTTC. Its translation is CASSLTPDRGLYEQYF.

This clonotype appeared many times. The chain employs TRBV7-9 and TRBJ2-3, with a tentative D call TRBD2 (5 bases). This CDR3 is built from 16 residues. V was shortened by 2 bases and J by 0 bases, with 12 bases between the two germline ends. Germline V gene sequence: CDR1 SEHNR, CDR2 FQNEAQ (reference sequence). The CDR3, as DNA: TGTGCCAGCAGCTTAAAAAGCGGAACTAGCACAGATACGCAGTATTTT. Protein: CASSLKSGTSTDTQYF.

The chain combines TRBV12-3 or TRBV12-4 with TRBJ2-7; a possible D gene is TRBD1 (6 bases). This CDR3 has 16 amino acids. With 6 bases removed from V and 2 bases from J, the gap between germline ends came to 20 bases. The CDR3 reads CASSEGDIVPTYEQYF. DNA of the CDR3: TGTGCCAGCAGCGAGGGGGACATCGTGCCTACCTACGAGCAGTACTTC.

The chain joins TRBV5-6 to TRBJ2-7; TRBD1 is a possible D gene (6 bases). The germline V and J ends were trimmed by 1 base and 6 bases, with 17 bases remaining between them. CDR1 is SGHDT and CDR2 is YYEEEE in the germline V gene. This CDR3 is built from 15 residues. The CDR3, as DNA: TGTGCCAGCAGCTTGCTCCCAGGGGCGACTCTCGAGCAGTACTTC. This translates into CASSLLPGATLEQYF.

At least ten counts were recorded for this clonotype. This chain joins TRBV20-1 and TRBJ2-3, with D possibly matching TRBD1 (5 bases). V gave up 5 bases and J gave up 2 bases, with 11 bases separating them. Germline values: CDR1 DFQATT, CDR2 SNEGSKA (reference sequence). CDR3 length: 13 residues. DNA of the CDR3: TGCAGTGCTGAGAGACAGCTCACAGATACGCAGTATTTT. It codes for CSAERQLTDTQYF.

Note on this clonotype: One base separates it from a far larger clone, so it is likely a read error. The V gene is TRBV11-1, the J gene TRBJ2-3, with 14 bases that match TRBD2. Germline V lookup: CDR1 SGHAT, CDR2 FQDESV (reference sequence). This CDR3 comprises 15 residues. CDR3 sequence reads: CVSSYGLAGGGTQYF. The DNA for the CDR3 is TGTGTCAGCAGCTACGGACTAGCGGGAGGAGGCACGCAGTATTTT.

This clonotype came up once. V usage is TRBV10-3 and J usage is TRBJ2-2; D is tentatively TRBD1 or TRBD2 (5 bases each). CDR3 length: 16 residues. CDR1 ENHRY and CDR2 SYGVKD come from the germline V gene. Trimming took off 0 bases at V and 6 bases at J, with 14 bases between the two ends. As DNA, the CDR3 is TGTGCCATCAGTGAGTCGACCACGGGGACCCCCGGGGAGCTGTTTTTT. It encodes CAISESTTGTPGELFF.

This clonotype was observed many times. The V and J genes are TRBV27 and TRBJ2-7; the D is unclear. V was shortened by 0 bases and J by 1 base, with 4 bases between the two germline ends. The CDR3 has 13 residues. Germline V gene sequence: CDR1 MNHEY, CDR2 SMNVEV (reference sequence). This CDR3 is CASSLSVSYEQYF. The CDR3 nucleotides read TGTGCCAGCAGTTTATCAGTATCCTACGAGCAGTACTTC.

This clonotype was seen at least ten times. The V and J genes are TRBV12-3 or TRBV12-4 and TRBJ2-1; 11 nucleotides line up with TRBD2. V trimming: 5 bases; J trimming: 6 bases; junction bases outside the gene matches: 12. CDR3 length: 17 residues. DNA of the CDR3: TGTGCCAGCAGTCTCATAGCGGGAGGGCCCTCATCCAATGAGCAGTTCTTC. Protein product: CASSLIAGGPSSNEQFF.